This TCR beta chain was identified during a study of shared clonotypes between healthy human individuals. This clone was seen a single time. This CDR3 has 16 residues. In germline, CDR1 is GTSNPN, CDR2 SVGIG (reference sequence). Trimming shortened V by 6 bases and J by 7 bases, and 28 bases separated the two germline ends. The data were produced by immunoSEQ multiplex PCR, yet TCRdb's version contains in-frame clones alone and is incomplete. This sample has 2,100,000 or so clones; approximately 94% occur once, and the top ten carry around 0.13%. The chain links TRBV30 to TRBJ2-7, with D possibly being TRBD2 (5 bases). Source material: naive CD4+ T cells sorted from blood. Subset of the sample: CD45RA+ positively selected. This TCR derives from a man aged 18 to 30 in good health. This CDR3 is CACHPKPAASRGEQYF. The CDR3 bases are TGTGCCTGCCACCCCAAGCCGGCAGCGAGTCGGGGAGAGCAGTACTTC.